The clone carrying this TCR beta chain was recorded many times. What it binds is unknown. TCRdb recomputed calls from the reads with MiXCR, one row per CDR3 protein. This table has more than 200,000 distinct CDR3 sequences, approximately 8.3% appearing once. The J segment lost 5 bases and the V segment lost 4 bases, leaving 5 bases of the junction unmatched. Germline V gene sequence: CDR1 SGHTA, CDR2 FQGNSA. The CDR3 is made up of 14 amino acids. This specimen comes from a study of T cell repertoires in cytomegalovirus infection. Findings of the study overall: Dominating the ex vivo response were HLA-C-restricted CMV-specific TCR beta clonotypes.

This chain uses TRBV7-2 with TRBJ1-5; 7 bases match TRBD1. Sequencing was carried out using PBMCs. This TCR was recovered from a human donor in good health (CMV status not recorded). Some clones in this sample may be carry-over from other donors' samples. CDR3 sequence reads: CASSYRQGDQPQHF. CDR3 DNA: TGTGCCAGCAGCTATAGACAGGGCGATCAGCCCCAGCATTTT.